This T cell receptor beta chain was identified in a study of T cell changes during pregnancy in multiple sclerosis. Measured with immunoSEQ multiplex PCR; TCRdb has only the in-frame clones, and not every one. There are tens of thousands of clones in the sample; about 91% occur only once, and about 0.31% lies in the top ten. V was pared by 3 bases and J by 6 bases, with 8 bases between. This CDR3 is 13 amino acids long. In germline, CDR1 is MGHDK, CDR2 SYGVNS. The chain uses TRBV25-1 and TRBJ1-4, with D perhaps TRBD1 (5 bases). Sequencing was performed on CD4+ T cells from peripheral blood mononuclear cells, taken in the third trimester of pregnancy. The sequence came from a female donor in good health, enrolled as a control in a pregnancy study. In nucleotides, the CDR3 is TGTGCCAGCAGTGAGTGGGGGGATGAAAAACTGTTTTTT. This translates into CASSEWGDEKLFF.